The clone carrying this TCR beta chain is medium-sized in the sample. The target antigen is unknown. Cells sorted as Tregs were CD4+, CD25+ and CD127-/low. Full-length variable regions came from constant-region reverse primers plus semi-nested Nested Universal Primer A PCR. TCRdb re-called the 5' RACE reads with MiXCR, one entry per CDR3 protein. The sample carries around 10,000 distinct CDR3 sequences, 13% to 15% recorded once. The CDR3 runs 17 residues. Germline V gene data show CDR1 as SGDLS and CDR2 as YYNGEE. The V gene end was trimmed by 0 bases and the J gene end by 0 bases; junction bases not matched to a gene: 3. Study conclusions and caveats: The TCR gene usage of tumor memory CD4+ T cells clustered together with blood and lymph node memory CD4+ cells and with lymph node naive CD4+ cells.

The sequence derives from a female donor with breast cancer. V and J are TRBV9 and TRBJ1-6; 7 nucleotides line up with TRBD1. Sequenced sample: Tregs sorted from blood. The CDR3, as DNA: TGTGCCAGCAGCGTAGGGGGACAGAGCTCCTATAATTCACCCCTCCACTTT. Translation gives CASSVGGQSSYNSPLHF.